The present entry profiles one T cell receptor beta chain with its context. This clone was counted a few times. Its antigen remains undetermined. One base away there is no much larger clone; base qualities are not given. The entire isolated RNA was reverse transcribed using the High Capacity cDNA Reverse Transcription Kit, and thus expressed TCRB transcripts were sequenced. Deep immunoSEQ sequencing was applied to naive, central memory and regulatory T cell samples, giving an average of approximately 3.8 million total reads per sample. After sorted cells were lysed in RLT buffer, RNA was extracted with DNase-treated RNeasy Micro or Mini kits, with the choice depending on cell number. Each cell subset was processed separately to prevent cross-contamination, with patient and healthy donor samples processed together. The immunoSEQ multiplex PCR was used to amplify TCRB sequences from cDNA, yielding 87-bp fragments that span the CDR3 region. Sequencing of the amplicons was done on the Illumina HiSeq platform. The authors processed their data as follows. Synthetic template baselines were used to correct PCR bias computationally, reads within Hamming distance 2 were collapsed together, and singletons that could not be merged were discarded. Reads were aligned to IMGT to assign V, D and J genes, CDR3 length, and insertions or deletions at six rearrangement sites. Within each subset, clonotype counts were normalized to sorted cell number, and only after that were true diversity and Gini coefficients computed with the tcR R package. Repertoire sharing was quantified using the overlap coefficient calculated on TCRB nucleotide sequences. Out-of-frame TCRB sequences from naive cells were analyzed to stand in for the pre-selection repertoire. The clones in this table, taken by TCRdb from immuneACCESS, are in-frame only. Not every clone is retained; where verified, under half of the shortfall comes from an unresolved V gene, and the cause of the rest is unknown. The V and J calls and clone size were taken over from that table, and D and trimming were inferred from the DNA. This sample gives 850,000 to 900,000 clones in total; roughly a sixth of them show up just once. The top ten clonotypes cover about 0.025% of the sample.

A single peripheral blood draw of about 116 mL on average was collected from each donor into heparinised tubes. A BD FACSAria II was used to sort naive, central memory, regulatory and stem cell-like memory CD4+ T cells with a panel that included CD45RO, CCR7, CD25, CD127, CD95 and CD27. All sorted populations exceeded 95% purity. PBMCs were isolated immediately by Lymphoprep density gradient centrifugation and stained directly without culture. So that batch effects would be minimized, each experiment stained and sorted samples in pairs, pairing one healthy donor with one patient. This record belongs to a study of beta chain features in type 1 diabetes (dated by TCRdb to between 2017 and 2018). Study-level background: Patients and healthy donors did not differ in mean age, gender distribution, total cell number or subset yield. Across all samples, some 99 million sorted cells were examined, and cell number per subset correlated strongly with RNA yield. In the study, TCRB repertoires of sorted circulating CD4+ T cell subsets from recently diagnosed type 1 diabetes patients were compared with those of matched healthy donors. Naive and central memory subsets were obtained from all 30 or so donors, but regulatory and stem cell-like memory subsets were isolated from only 8 patients and about 8 healthy donors. Results the study describes overall, beyond this receptor: At VDJ recombination sites, patients with type 1 diabetes made fewer insertions and deleted more nucleotides, a pattern implying thymic rearrangement abnormalities. A moderate but significant shortening of TCRB CDR3 length was observed in type 1 diabetes patients in all four CD4+ subsets. Because cDNA was sequenced instead of genomic DNA, highly expressing activated cells could be over-represented, though the groups showed no difference in activation or CD3 levels. Shorter templates might have been favored by PCR, but patient and control samples were amplified and corrected together, so both groups would have been affected equally by any skew. Naive, central memory and regulatory TCRB repertoires appeared to be more similar among patients than among healthy donors. Because the HLA sub-analyses included only small numbers of individuals, any influence of HLA type on TCRB rearrangement was left unresolved.

The germline V gene (reference sequence) gives CDR1 as SEHNR and CDR2 as FQNEAQ. V is cut by 5 bases and J by 2 bases, and the space between the germline ends is 12 bases. From its cysteine to its phenylalanine, the CDR3 spans 14 amino acids. Left in the record is the CDR3 DNA by itself, 42 bases read in frame from the first base. This sequence uses TRBV7-9 and TRBJ2-5, and possibly TRBD1, on 6 matching bases. The material sequenced was naive CD4+ T cells from blood. The sample's cell subset or site, from its label and the paper: true naive CD4+ T cells. This TCR derives from a young woman in good health. This receptor has the CDR3 CASSPRQEQETQYF. The DNA sequence is given as TGTGCCAGCAGCCCACGACAGGAACAAGAGACCCAGTACTTC. Supplemented by the reference TRBV7-9 and TRBJ2-5 proteins around the CDR3, the complete variable domain is DTGVSQNPRHKITKRGQNVTFRCDPISEHNRLYWYRQTLGQGPEFLTYFQNEAQLEKSRLLSDRFSAERPKGSFSTLEIQRTEQGDSAMYLCASSPRQEQETQYFGPGTRLLVL.